This paragraph reports one T cell receptor (beta chain). Its target is unknown. This record comes from a study of cytomegalovirus exposure and HLA in healthy donors. Study results and caveats: The Asian-associated ancestry cluster reportedly had fewer N-insertions than the approximately 700-donor mean in a later analysis. Among TCR beta chains, those listed as cytomegalovirus-associated numbered around 160.

The V gene's germline CDR1 is SGHVS and CDR2 FNYEAQ. J gave up 9 bases and V 5 bases, and 5 bases lay outside the gene matches. The CDR3 extends over 15 amino acids. Researchers ran the PCR with 60 Vbeta and 13 Jbeta primers. Here immunoSEQ multiplex PCR was the method, and the copy in TCRdb shows in-frame clones only, minus some. The sample includes about 180,000 clones, around 80% of them seen just once. V is TRBV7-6 and J is TRBJ2-1, with 15 nucleotides matching TRBD2. The sample was PBMCs. This TCR derives from a woman aged 30 to 39 in good health and CMV-seropositive. The DNA for the CDR3 is TGTGCCAGCAGCATCGGACTAGCGGGGGGGGGTGAGCAGTTCTTC. This gives the protein CASSIGLAGGGEQFF.